Detailed here is one TCR beta chain. The count of this clone is one. The specificity of this receptor is unknown. Per-base qualities were not stored, and no clone one base away is much larger. The sample is drawn from a study of shared clonotypes between healthy human individuals (dated by TCRdb to 2020 to 2021). About the investigation overall: The cohort comprised a couple of women and a few men aged 18 to 49 years. Blood TCR repertoires of roughly 5 healthy adults were deeply sequenced to estimate repertoire size and the extent of clonotype sharing between individuals. Different laboratories and diverse techniques were used to prepare libraries and sequence TCR repertoires, to increase sequencing depth and limit assay-specific biases. Per donor, leukapheresis produced somewhere between about 0.94 and 9.5 billion PBMCs. General findings and caveats noted by the study authors: Because the study included a small number of donors, the genetic and exposure-history diversity represented was limited. Pairwise subsampling indicated that sequencing depth was expected to affect the degree of clonotype sharing among donors. Sampling was restricted to blood, and TCR repertoires in tissue are likely to differ from TCR repertoires in blood.

TCR CDR3 regions were amplified from genomic DNA by multiplex PCR using the deep immunoSEQ assay. Genomic DNA extracted from each cell subset was distributed evenly over all wells of several immunoSEQ 96-well plates, and each plate served as one replicate. For unsorted PBMC, each replicate PCR was loaded with roughly 330 ng genomic DNA, equivalent to 30,000 or so T cell genomes. Ten immunoSEQ deep assay plates were used to sequence the unsorted PBMC genomic DNA. Purified libraries were quantified with a Qubit 3.0 fluorometer, sized on a Bioanalyzer 2100, and re-quantified with the KAPA Library Quantification kit. A separate single-read 150-cycle Illumina NextSeq 550 flow cell was used to sequence each immunoSEQ 96-well plate. On the study's bioinformatics: The immunoSEQ output contained only junctional sequences without quality scores, so filtering could not match that applied to full-length reads. Sequences were annotated with PyIR, a Python wrapper for IgBLAST v1.9, using IMGT germline references to assign V/J genes and CDR3. Reads were removed for weak V/J assignments (E-value above 1e-6), missing CDR3, stop codons, out-of-frame junctions, or ambiguous translated residues. V3J clonotypes were defined by identical inferred V gene, J gene, and CDR3 amino acid sequence. Percentage overlap between repertoires was computed as shared unique clonotypes divided by the size of the smaller repertoire. Repertoire richness was assessed with RTK rarefaction, the Chao1 estimator, and Recon v2.1 estimates of unobserved clonotypes. TCRdb took over this immuneACCESS table, retaining in-frame rearrangements with V and J assigned. Such tables are incomplete; in checked studies, under half of the missing clones stem from an unresolved V gene, and the remainder is unexplained. V and J calls and clone size are copied from that table; D and trimming were computed from the DNA. This sample holds about 470,000 clones; roughly 77% were observed only once. The ten largest clonotypes hold approximately 13% of the sample.

Healthy HIV-negative adults with no recently reported acute infections or vaccinations were included as donors. Every donor was a Caucasian adult residing in Nashville, Tennessee, USA. In the unsorted samples, roughly 90 million PBMCs were counted, and genomic DNA was extracted using the QIAamp DNA Blood Mini kit. Blood was collected by leukapheresis, and PBMCs were isolated by Ficoll-Histopaque density gradient centrifugation and then cryopreserved in liquid nitrogen vapor phase. Reading the germline V gene gives CDR1 SNHLY and CDR2 FYNNEI. The CDR3 covers 14 residues, taking in both the cysteine and the phenylalanine. Kept here is only the CDR3 DNA, which spans 42 bases and is read in frame from base 1. V gives up 4 bases and J gives up 7 bases, and the segment between their germline ends measures 16 bases.

This TCR was sampled from a woman aged 40 to 50 in good health. Some clones in this sample may be carry-over from other donors' samples. Sequencing was carried out using PBMCs. This chain is built from TRBV2 and TRBJ1-1, and possibly TRBD1, on 5 matching bases. The DNA sequence is as follows: TGTGCCAGCAGTGTTTTGGGGCGCGTTCGTGAAGCTTTCTTT. This gives the protein CASSVLGRVREAFF.